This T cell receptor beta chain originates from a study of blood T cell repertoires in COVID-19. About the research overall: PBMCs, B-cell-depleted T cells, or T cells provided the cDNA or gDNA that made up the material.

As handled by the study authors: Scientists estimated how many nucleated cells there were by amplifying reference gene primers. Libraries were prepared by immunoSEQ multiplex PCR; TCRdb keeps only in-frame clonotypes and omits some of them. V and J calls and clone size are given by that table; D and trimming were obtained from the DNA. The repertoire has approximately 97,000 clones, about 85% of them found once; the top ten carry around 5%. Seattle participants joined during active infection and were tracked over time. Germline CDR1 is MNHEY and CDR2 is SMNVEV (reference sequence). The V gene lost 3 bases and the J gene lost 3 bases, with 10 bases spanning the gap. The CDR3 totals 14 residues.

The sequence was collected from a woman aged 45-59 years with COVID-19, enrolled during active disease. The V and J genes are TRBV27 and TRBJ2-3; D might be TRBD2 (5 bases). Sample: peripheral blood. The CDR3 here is CASSLLGRTDTQYF. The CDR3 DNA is TGTGCCAGCAGTTTGCTTGGGAGAACAGATACGCAGTATTTT.